The next 8 T cell receptor beta chains were all read from a single sample in a study of T-cell reconstitution after alpha-beta-depleted transplantation in children. For TCRbeta, the library was prepared with unique molecular identifiers. MiXCR, applied by TCRdb to the PCR reads, yields one record per CDR3 protein. In the table there are hundreds of thousands of distinct CDR3 sequences, roughly a tenth of which are singletons. This material consisted of PBMCs, taken before TCRalphabeta/CD19-depleted stem cell transplant. The origin of the receptors is a child aged 2-15 years with inherited bone marrow failure, due to receive a stem cell transplant.

This clonotype came up many times. The genes are TRBV12-5 and TRBJ2-5; 12 positions agree with TRBD2. The CDR3 extends over 17 amino acids. CDR1 and CDR2 (germline): LGHNT, FRNRAP. V lost 5 bases, J lost 2 bases, and 9 bases stayed unmatched. CDR3 in DNA: TGTGCTAGTGGTCCCCCGGGACTAGCGGGTGGTCAAGAGACCCAGTACTTC. Its protein is CASGPPGLAGGQETQYF.

J is TRBJ2-1 and V is TRBV6-2 or TRBV6-3, with TRBD2 as a possible D gene (6 bases). Germline V gene data show CDR1 as MNHEY and CDR2 as SVGEGT. This CDR3 spans 15 amino acids. Trimming took off 2 bases at V and 9 bases at J, with 17 bases between the two ends. CDR3 nucleotide sequence: TGTGCCAGCAGTTACGTAGCGGCCCGCGAGAGTGAGCAGTTCTTC. Protein: CASSYVAARESEQFF.

The V call is TRBV6-1, the J call TRBJ2-6; D is ambiguous. Trimming took off 7 bases at V and 0 bases at J, with 13 bases between the two ends. CDR1 and CDR2 (germline): MNHNS, SASEGT. The CDR3 consists of 16 residues. The CDR3 coding sequence is TGTGCCAGCACCCCTTATTCCTTCTCTGGGGCCAACGTCCTGACTTTC. Protein product: CASTPYSFSGANVLTF.

In this sample, this clonotype turned up many times. This rearrangement joins TRBV19 to TRBJ2-2, with 13 bases identical to TRBD2. J gave up 7 bases and V 5 bases, and 7 bases lay outside the gene matches. The V gene's germline CDR1 is LNHDA and CDR2 SQIVND (reference sequence). This CDR3 spans 16 amino acids. CDR3 in amino acids: CASSPGLAGVNGELFF. The CDR3 nucleotides are TGTGCCAGTAGTCCCGGACTAGCGGGAGTCAACGGGGAGCTGTTTTTT.

This clonotype was counted many times. The V and J genes are TRBV2 and TRBJ2-1; D unresolved. The germline V and J ends were trimmed by 4 bases and 10 bases, with 8 bases remaining between them. The CDR3 covers 11 residues. Germline values: CDR1 SNHLY, CDR2 FYNNEI. Here the CDR3 DNA reads TGTGCCAGCAGTGCTCTGGGGGAGCAGTTCTTC. Translated, it gives CASSALGEQFF.

This clonotype appeared many times. The V and J genes are TRBV29-1 and TRBJ2-1, with D maybe TRBD2 (5 bases). Trimming cost V 1 base and J 9 bases, with 7 bases left between them. Germline V gene lookup returns CDR1 SQVTM and CDR2 ANQGSEA. CDR3 length equals 11 residues. The CDR3 DNA is TGCAGCGTTGAAGGGCTAGCTGAGCAGTTCTTC. As protein: CSVEGLAEQFF.

The chain couples TRBV19 to TRBJ1-1, with TRBD1 matching over 7 bases. Germline trimming cut 5 bases from V and 3 bases from J; bases unmatched to any gene: 6. The CDR3 runs 14 residues. Per the germline V gene, CDR1 is LNHDA and CDR2 is SQIVND (reference sequence). Here the CDR3 reads CASSGGQIYTEAFF. In DNA, the CDR3 is TGTGCCAGTAGTGGGGGACAGATTTACACTGAAGCTTTCTTT.

As to this clonotype: At one end, the junction sequence differs from germline, possibly due to a read error. The V gene is TRBV18, the J gene TRBJ2-5, with 13 bases fitting TRBD2. This CDR3 contains 16 residues. Germline CDR1 reads KGHSH; CDR2 reads LQKENI. CDR3 residues: CASSPRTSGSGETQDF. CDR3 DNA sequence: TGTGCCAGCTCACCTCGGACTAGCGGGAGCGGAGAGACCCAGGACTTC.